This passage covers 7 T cell receptor beta chains from one sample sequenced in a study of blood T cell repertoires in COVID-19. Method: immunoSEQ multiplex PCR; TCRdb's copy keeps in-frame clones and lacks some. This table has approximately 190,000 clones, almost 85% appearing once. Material: peripheral blood. Receptor source: a woman aged 70-85 years with active or convalescent COVID-19.

The chain recombines TRBV6-5 with TRBJ2-3, with TRBD1 identical over 9 bases. From germline, CDR1 is MNHEY and CDR2 SVGAGI. The CDR3 consists of 15 residues. V dropped 6 bases and J dropped 5; count of bases not matched to a gene: 9. The CDR3 spells CASRGGDRALDTQYF. CDR3 DNA: TGTGCCAGCAGGGGAGGGGACAGGGCCTTAGATACGCAGTATTTT.

In regard to this clone: Other DNA sequences from this sample encode an identical CDR3 as well. This chain uses TRBV27 with TRBJ2-3, with 12 positions matching TRBD2. The CDR3 is made up of 14 amino acids. From germline, CDR1 is MNHEY and CDR2 SMNVEV (reference sequence). V shed 6 bases, J shed 5 bases, and the junction held 3 bases outside the gene matches. The CDR3 sequence is CASRLAGGGDTQYF. DNA for the CDR3: TGTGCCAGCAGACTAGCGGGAGGTGGAGATACGCAGTATTTT.

This rearrangement joins TRBV30 to TRBJ2-1; TRBD1 matches 12 bases. CDR3 length equals 13 residues. The V and J ends lost 8 bases and 12 bases, in that order; junction bases with no gene match: 11. In germline, CDR1 is GTSNPN, CDR2 SVGIG (reference sequence). CDR3 amino acids: CAGTGQGAQGQFF. As DNA, the CDR3 is TGTGCCGGTACGGGACAGGGGGCGCAGGGGCAGTTCTTC.

The chain joins TRBV5-6 to TRBJ1-1; D possibly corresponds to TRBD1 (5 bases). This CDR3 comprises 11 residues. V lost 4 bases to trimming and J lost 8 bases, with 9 bases between them. Germline V gene sequence: CDR1 SGHDT, CDR2 YYEEEE. CDR3 DNA: TGTGCCAGCAGCAGCAGGGTAGAAGCTTTCTTT. It specifies CASSSRVEAFF.

The chain uses TRBV25-1 and TRBJ1-4, with 8 nucleotides matching TRBD1. This CDR3 region has 16 residues. In germline, CDR1 is MGHDK, CDR2 SYGVNS. J was trimmed by 8 bases and V by 6 bases; bases with no gene match: 14. CDR3 DNA sequence: TGTGCCAGCAGAGGAGGTCTGGACAGGGTAGGGGAAAAACTGTTTTTT. Protein sequence: CASRGGLDRVGEKLFF.

The chain joins TRBV18 to TRBJ2-2; no firm D call. Germline loops: CDR1 KGHSH, CDR2 LQKENI. There are 15 residues in the CDR3. Between the trimmed V and J ends, which lost 5 bases and 3 bases, there was a span of 13 bases. The CDR3 protein is CASSRDVADTGELFF. For the CDR3, the DNA is TGTGCCAGCTCAAGAGACGTAGCCGACACCGGGGAGCTGTTTTTT.

The V and J genes are TRBV6-2 or TRBV6-3 and TRBJ2-7, with D possibly matching TRBD2 (6 bases). From germline, CDR1 is MNHEY and CDR2 SVGEGT. The CDR3 consists of 17 residues. Trimming left V 0 bases short and J 0 bases short, with 15 bases between. DNA of the CDR3: TGTGCCAGCAGTTACTCCAGGAGGGGCCGGGGCTCCTACGAGCAGTACTTC. It codes for CASSYSRRGRGSYEQYF.